These 15 T cell receptor beta chains share one sample of origin, sequenced in a study of blood T cell repertoires in COVID-19. Profiling relied on immunoSEQ multiplex PCR, and the TCRdb table lists in-frame clones only, not all of them. The repertoire holds 180,000 or so clones, about 88% seen once, with less than 3.5% in the top ten. Material for sequencing was peripheral blood. The receptor set was obtained from a woman in her twenties or thirties with active or convalescent COVID-19.

The chain combines TRBV29-1 with TRBJ2-4, with 7 positions matching TRBD2. V gave up 4 bases and J gave up 1 base; unmatched junction bases: 10. The CDR3 runs to 16 residues. Per the germline V gene, CDR1 is SQVTM and CDR2 is ANQGSEA. The CDR3 sequence is CSVGKGGTDAKNIQYF. CDR3 nucleotides: TGCAGCGTTGGAAAGGGAGGGACTGACGCCAAAAACATTCAGTACTTC.

This clone was seen only once. The chain couples TRBV7-6 to TRBJ1-1; 10 nucleotides agree with TRBD1. The CDR3 has 15 residues. V dropped 4 bases and J dropped 1; count of bases not matched to a gene: 3. Per germline, CDR1 SGHVS and CDR2 FNYEAQ. The CDR3: CASSSRDRGNTEAFF. The CDR3 DNA follows: TGTGCCAGCAGCTCAAGGGACAGGGGGAACACTGAAGCTTTCTTT.

The chain is built from TRBV3-1 (or the pseudogene TRBV3-2) and TRBJ2-1, with 14 bases matching TRBD2. With V trimmed by 0 bases and J by 4 bases, 11 bases remained unmatched. This CDR3 has 20 amino acids. Germline-derived CDR1 and CDR2 are LGHDT and YNNKEL (reference sequence). CDR3 sequence (DNA): TGTGCCAGCAGCCAAGAAGGAGGACTAGCGGGAGGCCCGAGATACAATGAGCAGTTCTTC. It yields the protein CASSQEGGLAGGPRYNEQFF.

This clone occurred a few times. CDR3 in DNA: TGTGCCAGCACTCCAGGGAATGAAAAACTGTTTTTT. The encoded protein is CASTPGNEKLFF. V usage is TRBV6-5 and J usage is TRBJ1-4; maybe TRBD1 (5 bases). Trimming left V 7 bases short and J 5 bases short, with 8 bases between. Germline loops: CDR1 MNHEY, CDR2 SVGAGI. CDR3 length: 12 residues.

J is TRBJ2-2 and V is TRBV5-6; 10 bases align to TRBD1. The CDR3 has 16 residues. Germline loops: CDR1 SGHDT, CDR2 YYEEEE. Trimming at V came to 4 bases and at J to 5 bases, leaving 8 bases not matched to a gene. CDR3 sequence: CASSQPGQGWTGELFF. The CDR3 bases are TGTGCCAGCAGCCAACCGGGACAGGGGTGGACCGGGGAGCTGTTTTTT.

The J gene is TRBJ2-3, the V gene TRBV11-3; 7 bases line up with TRBD1. The germline CDR1 and CDR2 sequences are SGHNT and YENEEA. V trimming: 3 bases; J trimming: 1 base; junction bases outside the gene matches: 4. CDR3 length equals 15 residues. CDR3 sequence reads: CASSLNRGGTDTQYF. The DNA for the CDR3 is TGTGCCAGCAGCTTGAACAGGGGAGGCACAGATACGCAGTATTTT.

The chain combines TRBV11-3 with TRBJ1-2; the D gene is possibly TRBD1 (6 bases). Germline CDR1 is SGHNT and CDR2 is YENEEA. The CDR3 spans 16 residues. The V and J ends lost 4 bases and 4 bases respectively, with 19 bases between them. Here the CDR3 reads CASSSSPGHGFYGYTF. The CDR3 DNA sequence: TGTGCCAGCAGCTCCTCACCGGGACACGGGTTCTATGGCTACACCTTC. The variable domain in full, with the rest retrieved from reference TRBV11-3 and TRBJ1-2, is EAGVVQSPRYKIIEKKQPVAFWCNPISGHNTLYWYLQNLGQGPELLIRYENEEAVDDSQLPKDRFSAERLKGVDSTLKIQPAELGDSAVYLCASSSSPGHGFYGYTFGSGTRLTVV.

The chain couples TRBV20-1 to TRBJ1-2; 8 positions agree with TRBD1. With V trimmed by 3 bases and J by 7 bases, 10 bases remained unmatched. The length of the CDR3 is 14 residues. Per the germline V gene, CDR1 is DFQATT and CDR2 is SNEGSKA (reference sequence). The CDR3 is CSASKTGALAGYTF. CDR3 sequence (DNA): TGCAGTGCTAGTAAGACAGGGGCTTTAGCTGGCTACACCTTC.

V gene TRBV6-5 combines with J gene TRBJ2-6; D is possibly TRBD2 (6 bases). Trimming pared 7 bases from V and 0 bases from J, leaving 10 bases between. This CDR3 has 15 residues. Germline V CDR1 and CDR2: MNHEY, SVGAGI. This CDR3 reads CASTRGFSGANVLTF. The DNA of the CDR3 is TGTGCCAGCACCCGGGGGTTCTCTGGGGCCAACGTCCTGACTTTC.

This clone was seen more than once but under ten times. The J gene is TRBJ1-5, the V gene TRBV19; D possibly corresponds to TRBD1 (5 bases). The CDR3 loop spans 14 amino acids. V was cut by 7 bases and J by 3 bases, with 13 bases left in between. Germline-derived CDR1 and CDR2 are LNHDA and SQIVND (reference sequence). CDR3 DNA: TGTGCCAGTAACCCAGGGCTCGTCAATCAGCCCCAGCATTTT. Translation gives CASNPGLVNQPQHF.

This rearrangement joins TRBV5-4 to TRBJ2-3; a weak D match, TRBD2 (7 bases). The CDR3 is made up of 15 amino acids. Germline V lookup: CDR1 SGHNT, CDR2 YYREEE (reference sequence). The V and J ends lost 2 bases and 0 bases respectively, with 10 bases between them. Here the CDR3 reads CASSLGGASTDTQYF. The CDR3 DNA reads as TGTGCCAGCAGCTTAGGGGGGGCAAGCACAGATACGCAGTATTTT.

This clone has only a few counts. The chain links TRBV28 to TRBJ1-3; 8 positions match TRBD1. V lost 7 bases, J lost 8 bases, and 13 bases stayed unmatched. Germline-derived CDR1 and CDR2 are MDHEN and SYDVKM. The CDR3 extends over 15 amino acids. The CDR3 region is CASTSRSDRGYTIYF. DNA of the CDR3: TGTGCCAGCACCTCACGTAGCGACAGGGGTTACACCATATATTTT.

This clone has only a few counts. The rearrangement joins TRBV6-5 to TRBJ1-2; 7 bases map to TRBD1. V lost 4 bases and J lost 3; bases outside the gene matches: 5. Germline CDR1 MNHEY, CDR2 SVGAGI. The CDR3 is 14 residues long. The CDR3 coding sequence is TGTGCCAGCAGTTCTCGACAGGGCGACTATGGCTACACCTTC. This sequence encodes CASSSRQGDYGYTF.

The genes are TRBV28 and TRBJ1-2; TRBD1 matches at 9 bases. The trim removed 7 bases at V and 2 bases at J, leaving 14 bases unmatched. Germline V gene sequence: CDR1 MDHEN, CDR2 SYDVKM. The CDR3 is 17 residues long. The CDR3 is CASTYRGRSFGNYGYTF. For the CDR3, the DNA is TGTGCCAGCACCTACAGGGGGCGAAGTTTTGGAAACTATGGCTACACCTTC.

The J gene is TRBJ1-1, the V gene TRBV9, with unresolved D. V dropped 3 bases and J dropped 0 bases, with 9 bases sitting between them. From germline, CDR1 is SGDLS and CDR2 YYNGEE. The length of the CDR3 is 14 residues. DNA for the CDR3: TGTGCCAGCAGCGGCAGACTGATGAACACTGAAGCTTTCTTT. As protein: CASSGRLMNTEAFF.